The 10 T cell receptor beta chains below all came from one sample that was sequenced in a study of shared clonotypes between healthy human individuals. The table came from immunoSEQ multiplex PCR; TCRdb's copy has only in-frame clones and leaves some out. The sample lists about 980,000 clones; around 80% were seen once. Sequences were obtained from memory CD4+ T cells sorted from blood. The subset denotes: CD45RA-negative fraction. The receptors were gathered from a man between 18 and 29 years old in good health.

Regarding this clone: Distinct nucleotide sequences in the sample also encode this CDR3. The DNA of the CDR3 is TGTGCCAGCAGCGCGACAGGCACCAATGAAAAACTGTTTTTT. It is translated as CASSATGTNEKLFF. The chain carries TRBV9 and TRBJ1-4; tentative D call: TRBD1 (6 bases). The CDR3 covers 14 residues. In germline, CDR1 is SGDLS, CDR2 YYNGEE. Trimming pared 3 bases from V and 5 bases from J, leaving 11 bases between.

The chain combines TRBV9 with TRBJ2-5; 9 positions match TRBD2. V lost 0 bases and J lost 2; bases outside the gene matches: 8. From germline, CDR1 is SGDLS and CDR2 YYNGEE. This CDR3 comprises 17 residues. CDR3: CASSVDAWLAGQETQYF. Here the CDR3 DNA reads TGTGCCAGCAGCGTAGATGCATGGCTAGCGGGGCAAGAGACCCAGTACTTC.

V is TRBV19 and J is TRBJ2-3; D is possibly TRBD2 (5 bases). Germline values: CDR1 LNHDA, CDR2 SQIVND (reference sequence). This CDR3 region has 13 residues. V lost 5 bases, J lost 2 bases, and 8 bases lay in between. The CDR3 reads CASSDGVTDTQYF. In nucleotides, the CDR3 is TGTGCCAGTAGTGACGGGGTCACAGATACGCAGTATTTT.

The rearrangement links TRBV5-1 to TRBJ2-1, with 7 bases identical to TRBD1. From germline, CDR1 is SGHRS and CDR2 YFSETQ. This CDR3 region has 12 residues. V dropped 7 bases and J dropped 8; count of bases not matched to a gene: 6. DNA of the CDR3: TGCGCCAGCGGGACAGATATGGATGAGCAGTTCTTC. As protein: CASGTDMDEQFF.

This chain connects TRBV6-6 to TRBJ2-5, with 15 nucleotides matching TRBD2. The germline gives CDR1 MNHNY, CDR2 SVGAGI (reference sequence). V gave up 5 bases and J gave up 4 bases; unmatched junction bases: 5. The CDR3 runs to 16 residues. The CDR3 loop is CASSGLAGGSRETQYF. The CDR3 bases are TGTGCCAGCAGTGGACTAGCGGGGGGGAGTCGAGAGACCCAGTACTTC.

The chain has TRBV10-3 and TRBJ2-7, with TRBD1 matching 8 bases. Germline loops: CDR1 ENHRY, CDR2 SYGVKD. Trimming removed 8 bases from V and 7 bases from J; junction bases left unmatched: 13. The CDR3 is made up of 14 amino acids. The CDR3 reads CAIRRGRGVEEQYF. DNA for the CDR3: TGTGCCATCCGCAGGGGGCGGGGAGTGGAGGAGCAGTACTTC.

V and J are TRBV25-1 and TRBJ2-1; D possibly corresponds to TRBD2 (6 bases). CDR1 and CDR2 (germline): MGHDK, SYGVNS. This CDR3 is built from 16 residues. The V end was cut by 1 base, the J end by 0 bases, with 10 bases between. The CDR3 reads CASSELGGSSYNEQFF. CDR3 nucleotide sequence: TGTGCCAGCAGTGAATTAGGAGGGAGCTCCTACAATGAGCAGTTCTTC.

The gene calls are TRBV2 and TRBJ2-3, with D possibly being TRBD1 or TRBD2 (5 bases each). The germline V and J ends were trimmed by 6 bases and 2 bases, with 12 bases remaining between them. Germline CDR1 and CDR2: SNHLY and FYNNEI. This CDR3 contains 14 residues. The CDR3 sequence is CASRTAVATDTQYF. The CDR3 nucleotides are TGTGCCAGCAGGACAGCGGTGGCCACAGATACGCAGTATTTT.

Concerning this clone itself: Other DNA sequences in the same sample also yield this CDR3. The chain recombines TRBV7-2 with TRBJ2-7; D not resolved. Germline V gives CDR1 SGHTA, CDR2 FQGNSA. V lost 0 bases, J lost 2 bases, and 11 bases lay in between. The CDR3 is made up of 15 amino acids. The chain's CDR3 is CASSLAQSGAYEQYF. The CDR3 DNA follows: TGTGCCAGCAGCTTAGCTCAGAGTGGGGCCTACGAGCAGTACTTC.

This chain uses TRBV7-3 with TRBJ2-2, with 7 positions matching TRBD1. Germline V lookup: CDR1 SGHTA, CDR2 FQGTGA. There are 16 residues in the CDR3. V lost 5 bases and J lost 0; bases outside the gene matches: 6. The CDR3 is CASSTRQGANTGELFF. DNA for the CDR3: TGTGCCAGCAGCACCCGACAGGGAGCGAACACCGGGGAGCTGTTTTTT.